The 5 T cell receptor beta chains in this list originate from one sample, sequenced in a study of OX40 agonist ivuxolimab in advanced cancers. Some clones are missing from TCRdb's copy, which holds only in-frame ones; the method was immunoSEQ multiplex PCR. The data hold almost 90,000 clones, with approximately 91% observed a single time. The specimen was CD4+ or CD8+ T cells sorted from blood, collected in a trial of the OX40 agonist ivuxolimab. The receptors were gathered from an adult with an advanced solid tumor such as melanoma, head and neck, liver or kidney cancer.

This clone was observed a handful of times. The chain links TRBV5-1 to TRBJ2-7; no definite D call. V was trimmed by 5 bases and J by 6 bases, leaving 12 bases between them. The germline CDR1 and CDR2 sequences are SGHRS and YFSETQ. The CDR3 has 12 residues. CDR3 region: CASRENGLEQYF. CDR3 nucleotides: TGCGCCAGCAGGGAGAACGGGCTCGAGCAGTACTTC.

This chain connects TRBV15 to TRBJ2-3; tentatively, D is TRBD2 (6 bases). The length of the CDR3 is 17 residues. V gave up 10 bases and J gave up 1 base, with 24 bases separating them. Germline CDR1 LNHNV, CDR2 YYDKDF (reference sequence). The CDR3, as DNA: TGTGCCATCGGGGGACGGGTTATAGCCGCGGGCACAGATACGCAGTATTTT. As protein: CAIGGRVIAAGTDTQYF.

CDR3 loop: CASRALGGSTDTQYF. The CDR3 DNA follows: TGTGCCAGCAGAGCGCTCGGCGGGAGCACAGATACGCAGTATTTT. The chain combines TRBV27 with TRBJ2-3; D is perhaps TRBD2 (5 bases). Germline V gene sequence: CDR1 MNHEY, CDR2 SMNVEV (reference sequence). This CDR3 spans 15 amino acids. V dropped 6 bases and J dropped 0 bases, with 13 bases sitting between them.

This chain links TRBV5-1 with TRBJ2-5; D is unclear. This CDR3 is built from 13 residues. Germline V lookup: CDR1 SGHRS, CDR2 YFSETQ. V was shortened by 0 bases and J by 10 bases, with 13 bases between the two germline ends. The CDR3 loop reads CASSLEGLGIQYF. The CDR3 region has the DNA TGCGCCAGCAGCTTGGAGGGCTTGGGTATCCAGTACTTC.

The chain employs TRBV7-2 and TRBJ1-1; unclear D gene. This CDR3 has 15 amino acids. V gave up 0 bases and J gave up 0 bases, with 8 bases separating them. Germline V gene sequence: CDR1 SGHTA, CDR2 FQGNSA. The CDR3 bases are TGTGCCAGCAGCTTAGCTGGCAACATGAACACTGAAGCTTTCTTT. It codes for CASSLAGNMNTEAFF.